This T cell receptor (beta chain) was identified during a study of blood T cells in healthy people across ages. It was with a sample-barcoded 5' primer and a J-beta primer mix that a second PCR of roughly 6 to 12 cycles was run. TCRdb independently ran MiXCR on the 5' RACE reads; one entry per CDR3 protein. The sample contains about 640,000 distinct CDR3 sequences, roughly 53% of which appear only once. J gave up 5 bases and V 9 bases, and 9 bases lay outside the gene matches. CDR1 MRHNA and CDR2 SNTAGT come from the germline V gene. There are 15 residues in the CDR3. The chain couples TRBV6-4 to TRBJ2-3; TRBD2 aligns across 12 bases. This receptor was taken from a man aged 60-69 years in good health. Specimen: blood. The CDR3 DNA sequence: TGTGCCAGTACCAGAGGGACTAGCGGGCAAGATACGCAGTATTTT. Translation: CASTRGTSGQDTQYF.